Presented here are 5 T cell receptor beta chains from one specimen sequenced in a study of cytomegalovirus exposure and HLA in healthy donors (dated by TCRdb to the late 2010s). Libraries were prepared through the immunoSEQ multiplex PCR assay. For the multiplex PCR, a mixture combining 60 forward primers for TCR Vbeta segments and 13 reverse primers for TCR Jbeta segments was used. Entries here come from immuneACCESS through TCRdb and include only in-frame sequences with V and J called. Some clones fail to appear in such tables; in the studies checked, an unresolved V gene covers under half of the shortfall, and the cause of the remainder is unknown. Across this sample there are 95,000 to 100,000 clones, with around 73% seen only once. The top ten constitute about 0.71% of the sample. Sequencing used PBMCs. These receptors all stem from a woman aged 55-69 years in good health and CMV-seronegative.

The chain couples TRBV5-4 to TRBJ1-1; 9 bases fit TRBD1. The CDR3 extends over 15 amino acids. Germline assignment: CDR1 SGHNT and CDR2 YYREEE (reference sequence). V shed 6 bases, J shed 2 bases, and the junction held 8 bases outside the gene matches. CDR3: CASTHGDRVNTEAFF. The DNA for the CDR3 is TGTGCCAGCACCCACGGGGACAGGGTTAACACTGAAGCTTTCTTT.

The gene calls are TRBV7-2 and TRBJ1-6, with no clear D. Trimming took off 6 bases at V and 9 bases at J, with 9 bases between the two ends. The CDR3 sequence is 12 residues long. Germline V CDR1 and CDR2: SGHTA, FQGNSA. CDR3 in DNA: TGTGCCAGCAGTCGTGAGGGTTCACCCCTCCACTTT. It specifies CASSREGSPLHF.

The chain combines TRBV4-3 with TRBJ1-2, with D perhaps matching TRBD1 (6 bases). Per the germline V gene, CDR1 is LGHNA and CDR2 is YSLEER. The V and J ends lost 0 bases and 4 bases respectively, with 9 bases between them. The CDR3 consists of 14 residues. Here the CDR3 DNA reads TGCGCCAGCAGCCAAGAACAGGGTAGCTATGGCTACACCTTC. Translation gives CASSQEQGSYGYTF.

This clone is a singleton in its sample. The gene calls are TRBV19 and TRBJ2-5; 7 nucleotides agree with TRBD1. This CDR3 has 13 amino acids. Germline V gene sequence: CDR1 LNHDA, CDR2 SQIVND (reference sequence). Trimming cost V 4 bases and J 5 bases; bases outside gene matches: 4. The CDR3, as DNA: TGTGCCAGTAGTACGACAGGGTGGGAGACCCAGTACTTC. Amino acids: CASSTTGWETQYF.

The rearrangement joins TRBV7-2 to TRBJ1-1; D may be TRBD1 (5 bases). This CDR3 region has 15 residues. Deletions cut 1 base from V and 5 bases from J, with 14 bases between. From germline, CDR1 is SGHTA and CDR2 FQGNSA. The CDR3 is CASSLVAGWETEAFF. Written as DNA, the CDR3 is TGTGCCAGCAGCTTAGTTGCAGGGTGGGAAACTGAAGCTTTCTTT.